This section outlines one T cell receptor (beta chain) sequence together with its context. Its antigen is unknown. Relative to the germline gene, one junction end is altered; a read error may explain this. The germline CDR1 and CDR2 sequences are SQVTM and ANQGSEA. CDR3 length equals 14 residues. During its preparation, the TCRbeta library received unique molecular identifiers. TCRdb itself ran the PCR reads through MiXCR, one entry per CDR3 protein. The data contain 200,000 to 300,000 distinct CDR3 sequences, roughly 24% of them singletons. The source of the sample is a study of T-cell reconstitution after alpha-beta-depleted transplantation in children. The study's findings and limits: T-cell counts and diversity at one year following transplant were attributed mainly to newly produced T cells. At day 60, the high TCRbeta diversity found in some patients originated from recipient T cells and thymic progenitors that had survived. Reported findings indicate that, about two months after transplant, alpha-beta T cells came from several hundred expanded clones, which were derived from non-depleted graft cells.

The origin of this receptor is a girl aged 2-10 years with Fanconi anemia, due to receive a stem cell transplant. The input for sequencing was PBMCs, taken before TCRalphabeta/CD19-depleted stem cell transplant. The V and J genes are TRBV29-1 and TRBJ2-1; D is possibly TRBD2 (6 bases). CDR3 in amino acids: CGVESGRRYNEQFF. CDR3 coding DNA: TGCGGCGTTGAATCCGGGAGAAGGTACAATGAGCAGTTCTTC.